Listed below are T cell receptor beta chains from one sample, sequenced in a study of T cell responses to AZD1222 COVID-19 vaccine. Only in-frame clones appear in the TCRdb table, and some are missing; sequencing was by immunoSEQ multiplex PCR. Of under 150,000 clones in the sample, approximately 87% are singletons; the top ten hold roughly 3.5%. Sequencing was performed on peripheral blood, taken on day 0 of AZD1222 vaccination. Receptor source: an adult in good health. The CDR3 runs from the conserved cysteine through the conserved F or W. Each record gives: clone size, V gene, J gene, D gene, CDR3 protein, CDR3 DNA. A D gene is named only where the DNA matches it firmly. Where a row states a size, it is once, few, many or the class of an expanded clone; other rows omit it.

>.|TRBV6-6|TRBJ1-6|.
CASSYRQVNSPLHF
TGTGCCAGCAGTTATAGGCAGGTCAATTCACCCCTCCACTTT
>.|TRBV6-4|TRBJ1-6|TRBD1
CARLTGGGNSPLHF
TGTGCCAGGCTGACAGGGGGTGGGAATTCACCCCTCCACTTT
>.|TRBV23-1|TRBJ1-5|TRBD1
CASSQREGGQGEWDNQPQHF
TGCGCCAGCAGTCAACGGGAGGGGGGACAGGGGGAATGGGACAATCAGCCCCAGCATTTT
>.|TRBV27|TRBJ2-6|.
CASSSLSGANVLTF
TGTGCCAGCTCGAGCCTCTCTGGGGCCAACGTCCTGACTTTC
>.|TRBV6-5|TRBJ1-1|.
CASSFREAWEAFF
TGTGCCAGCAGCTTCCGGGAGGCGTGGGAAGCTTTCTTT
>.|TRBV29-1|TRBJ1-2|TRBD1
CSVAGQGNYGYTF
TGCAGCGTGGCGGGACAGGGAAACTATGGCTACACCTTC
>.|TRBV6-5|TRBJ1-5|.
CASSYSNNQPQHF
TGTGCCAGCAGTTACTCCAACAATCAGCCCCAGCATTTT
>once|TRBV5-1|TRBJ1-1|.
CASSLDGISTEAFF
TGCGCCAGCAGCCTAGACGGGATTTCCACTGAAGCTTTCTTT
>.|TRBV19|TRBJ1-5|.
CASSTPRQPQHF
TGTGCCAGTAGTACCCCCCGGCAGCCCCAGCATTTT
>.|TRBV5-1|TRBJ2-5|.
CASSLSGSESGQYF
TGCGCCAGCAGCTTATCGGGTAGCGAGAGTGGCCAGTACTTC
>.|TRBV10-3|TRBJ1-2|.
CAISRTDSDYGYTF
TGTGCCATCAGTAGGACAGACTCGGACTATGGCTACACCTTC
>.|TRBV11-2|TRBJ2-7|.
CASSRQGGYEQYF
TGTGCCAGCAGCCGACAGGGAGGCTACGAGCAGTACTTC